The 18 T cell receptor beta chains given below trace back to one sample, sequenced in a study of shared clonotypes between healthy human individuals. Naivety among CD8 cells was defined by CD45RO negativity and positive CCR7 selection, thereby excluding terminally differentiated effector memory CD45RA+ cells. Clones were sequenced by immunoSEQ multiplex PCR, and TCRdb holds only the in-frame ones, with some missing. The sample holds about 2.1 million clones, roughly 95% seen once. Sample: naive CD8+ T cells from PBMCs. The receptors come from a man aged 18 to 29 in good health. Some clones in this sample may be carry-over from other donors' samples.

The gene calls are TRBV4-1 and TRBJ2-7; 7 nucleotides align to TRBD2. Losses at the gene ends were 3 bases for V and 5 bases for J; bases not matched to a gene: 10. Germline lookup yields CDR1 MGHRA and CDR2 YSYEKL. The CDR3 extends over 15 amino acids. The CDR3 DNA reads TGCGCCAGCAGCCAGGGTACTAGCGTAACCGACGAGCAGTACTTC. This codes for CASSQGTSVTDEQYF.

This chain joins TRBV28 and TRBJ2-7, with 8 positions matching TRBD2. After removal of 3 bases from V and 5 bases from J, the junction contained 15 bases not matched to a gene. Germline V gives CDR1 MDHEN, CDR2 SYDVKM. CDR3 length: 17 amino acids. CDR3 coding DNA: TGTGCCAGCAGTTTTTTTCCCCCCGGGGGGGAGGTCGACGAGCAGTACTTC. Translation gives CASSFFPPGGEVDEQYF.

V usage is TRBV27 and J usage is TRBJ2-1; D assignment may be TRBD1 or TRBD2 (6 bases each). Germline V gene lookup returns CDR1 MNHEY and CDR2 SMNVEV (reference sequence). The CDR3 is 16 residues long. V was shortened by 0 bases and J by 7 bases, with 16 bases between the two germline ends. This chain's CDR3 is CASSLSWGAGRNEQFF. The CDR3 DNA is TGTGCCAGCAGTTTATCGTGGGGGGCTGGGCGGAATGAGCAGTTCTTC.

V usage is TRBV7-9 and J usage is TRBJ2-3; TRBD1 might be the D (6 bases). The CDR3 totals 14 residues. Between the trimmed V and J ends, which lost 5 bases and 8 bases, there was a span of 17 bases. CDR1 SEHNR and CDR2 FQNEAQ come from the germline V gene (reference sequence). CDR3 amino acids: CASSQGGGSSTQYF. For the CDR3, the DNA is TGTGCCAGCAGCCAAGGGGGTGGGTCGAGTACGCAGTATTTT.

V usage is TRBV13 and J usage is TRBJ2-7; D ambiguous. This CDR3 comprises 13 residues. The germline V and J ends were trimmed by 5 bases and 0 bases, with 8 bases remaining between them. Germline V CDR1 and CDR2: PRHDT, FYEKMQ (reference sequence). This CDR3 reads CASSGRSSYEQYF. In DNA, the CDR3 is TGTGCCAGCAGCGGAAGGAGCTCCTACGAGCAGTACTTC.

The CDR3, as DNA: TGTGCCAGCAGTTCAGGGAAGCAGTTCTACGAGCAGTACTTC. Protein sequence: CASSSGKQFYEQYF. The genes are TRBV2 and TRBJ2-7, with D perhaps TRBD1 (5 bases). The CDR3 spans 14 residues. V gave up 5 bases and J gave up 3 bases, with 14 bases separating them. Germline CDR1 reads SNHLY; CDR2 reads FYNNEI.

This chain uses TRBV9 with TRBJ1-3; tentative D call: TRBD1 (5 bases). Germline lookup yields CDR1 SGDLS and CDR2 YYNGEE. The CDR3 covers 16 residues. Trimming stripped 3 bases from V and 0 bases from J, with 13 bases between. The CDR3 region has the DNA TGTGCCAGCAGCGCCCCCCAGGGCCCCTCTGGAAACACCATATATTTT. Its translation: CASSAPQGPSGNTIYF.

CDR3 residues: CASSVSGFSYEQYF. The CDR3, as DNA: TGTGCCAGCAGCGTATCAGGGTTCTCCTACGAGCAGTACTTC. This chain uses TRBV9 with TRBJ2-7; perhaps TRBD1 as D (5 bases). This CDR3 comprises 14 residues. The V gene lost 1 base and the J gene lost 0 bases, with 8 bases spanning the gap. In germline, CDR1 is SGDLS, CDR2 YYNGEE. Complete variable domain (other parts from reference TRBV9 and TRBJ2-7): DSGVTQTPKHLITATGQRVTLRCSPRSGDLSVYWYQQSLDQGLQFLIQYYNGEERAKGNILERFSAQQFPDLHSELNLSSLELGDSALYFCASSVSGFSYEQYFGPGTRLTVT.

The chain links TRBV29-1 to TRBJ1-2; 8 positions agree with TRBD1. V was clipped by 5 bases and J by 4 bases; unmatched bases: 15. Germline values: CDR1 SQVTM, CDR2 ANQGSEA. The CDR3 spans 16 residues. The CDR3 is CSVLDRGPVVGYGYTF. The CDR3, as DNA: TGCAGCGTTTTAGACAGGGGACCTGTTGTTGGCTATGGCTACACCTTC.

V gene TRBV9 combines with J gene TRBJ2-7, with 8 bases identical to TRBD2. The CDR3 is 16 residues long. Germline-derived CDR1 and CDR2 are SGDLS and YYNGEE. Trimming cost V 4 bases and J 2 bases; bases outside gene matches: 11. CDR3 region: CASSRAGREDPYEQYF. In DNA form, the CDR3 reads TGTGCCAGCAGCCGGGCCGGGCGGGAGGACCCCTACGAGCAGTACTTC. The full variable domain, its missing parts supplied by reference TRBV9 and TRBJ2-7, is DSGVTQTPKHLITATGQRVTLRCSPRSGDLSVYWYQQSLDQGLQFLIQYYNGEERAKGNILERFSAQQFPDLHSELNLSSLELGDSALYFCASSRAGREDPYEQYFGPGTRLTVT.

This sequence joins TRBV27 and TRBJ1-2, with a tentative D call TRBD1 (5 bases). Germline lookup yields CDR1 MNHEY and CDR2 SMNVEV (reference sequence). This CDR3 contains 13 residues. V shed 3 bases and J shed 9 bases, with 14 bases lying between them. CDR3 sequence reads: CASSLGQGASYTF. The CDR3 coding sequence is TGTGCCAGCAGTTTGGGGCAGGGTGCCAGCTACACCTTC.

CDR3 amino acids: CASSQTPGVGANVLTF. CDR3 coding DNA: TGCGCCAGCAGCCAGACCCCAGGGGTTGGGGCCAACGTCCTGACTTTC. J is TRBJ2-6 and V is TRBV5-1; D perhaps matches TRBD1 (6 bases). CDR3 length: 16 residues. V lost 4 bases and J 3 bases, leaving 14 bases between the germline ends. From germline, CDR1 is SGHRS and CDR2 YFSETQ. Full variable domain (missing parts from reference TRBV5-1 and TRBJ2-6): KAGVTQTPRYLIKTRGQQVTLSCSPISGHRSVSWYQQTPGQGLQFLFEYFSETQRNKGNFPGRFSGRQFSNSRSEMNVSTLELGDSALYLCASSQTPGVGANVLTFGAGSRLTVL.

The DNA of the CDR3 is TGTGCCAGCAGTTTGGGCCAGGTCCCGAGCAATCAGCCCCAGCATTTT. Its translation: CASSLGQVPSNQPQHF. The V gene is TRBV27, the J gene TRBJ1-5, with unresolved D. Germline V lookup: CDR1 MNHEY, CDR2 SMNVEV (reference sequence). Trimming pared 3 bases from V and 1 base from J, leaving 13 bases between. CDR3 length equals 16 residues.

The J gene is TRBJ1-2, the V gene TRBV15; D remains unclear. In germline, CDR1 is LNHNV, CDR2 YYDKDF (reference sequence). The CDR3 is 15 amino acids. V shed 4 bases and J shed 2 bases, with 14 bases lying between them. The CDR3 DNA follows: TGTGCCACCAGCAAAGCGGGCCCCGACAACTATGGCTACACCTTC. Protein sequence: CATSKAGPDNYGYTF.

The V and J genes are TRBV5-5 and TRBJ1-2; 7 bases line up with TRBD1. This CDR3 spans 19 amino acids. Germline CDR1 and CDR2: SGHKS and YYEKEE (reference sequence). Germline trimming cut 4 bases from V and 1 base from J; bases unmatched to any gene: 19. CDR3 in DNA: TGTGCCAGCAGCCTACCCGGGACAGAAGTTGGAGTGGTTAACTATGGCTACACCTTC. It encodes CASSLPGTEVGVVNYGYTF.

V and J are TRBV7-2 and TRBJ1-5, with D possibly matching TRBD1 (6 bases). Germline values: CDR1 SGHTA, CDR2 FQGNSA. This CDR3 is built from 15 residues. V was trimmed by 5 bases and J by 7 bases, leaving 18 bases between them. Here the CDR3 reads CASSSVGGLGQPQHF. The DNA for the CDR3 is TGTGCCAGCAGCAGTGTTGGGGGGCTGGGCCAGCCCCAGCATTTT.

In the case of this clone: This CDR3 is also generated by other DNA sequences in the sample. The V gene is TRBV7-9, the J gene TRBJ2-2; D gene unclear. The V end lost 1 base, the J end lost 3 bases, and 3 bases lay between the germline ends. CDR3 length: 13 amino acids. The germline gives CDR1 SEHNR, CDR2 FQNEAQ (reference sequence). In DNA, the CDR3 is TGTGCCAGCAGCTTAGTAGACACCGGGGAGCTGTTTTTT. Residues: CASSLVDTGELFF.

The V gene is TRBV19, the J gene TRBJ1-1, with D possibly matching TRBD1 (6 bases). This CDR3 spans 11 amino acids. The V gene's germline CDR1 is LNHDA and CDR2 SQIVND (reference sequence). V lost 5 bases and J lost 8, with 9 bases in between. The CDR3 bases are TGTGCCAGTAGTCCTGGGGGCGAAGCTTTCTTT. Translated, it gives CASSPGGEAFF. The full variable domain, with the rest looked up from reference TRBV19 and TRBJ1-1, is DGGITQSPKYLFRKEGQNVTLSCEQNLNHDAMYWYRQDPGQGLRLIYYSQIVNDFQKGDIAEGYSVSREKKESFPLTVTSAQKNPTAFYLCASSPGGEAFFGQGTRLTVV.